This TCR beta chain is drawn from a study of T cell responses to AZD1222 COVID-19 vaccine. The protocol was immunoSEQ multiplex PCR, while the TCRdb copy is restricted to in-frame clones and leaves out a portion. The data show some 96,000 clones, with about nine tenths seen just once and 2% to 2.5% held by the top ten. The V gene's germline CDR1 is SGHDN and CDR2 FVKESK. The CDR3 runs to 15 residues. V lost 5 bases to trimming and J lost 1 base, with 13 bases between them. V usage is TRBV14 and J usage is TRBJ2-3; a possible D gene is TRBD1 (5 bases). This TCR derives from an adult in good health. This material consisted of peripheral blood, taken on day 0 of AZD1222 vaccination. CDR3 residues: CASSDRGARTDTQYF. The CDR3 coding sequence is TGTGCCAGCAGCGACCGTGGGGCCCGCACAGATACGCAGTATTTT.